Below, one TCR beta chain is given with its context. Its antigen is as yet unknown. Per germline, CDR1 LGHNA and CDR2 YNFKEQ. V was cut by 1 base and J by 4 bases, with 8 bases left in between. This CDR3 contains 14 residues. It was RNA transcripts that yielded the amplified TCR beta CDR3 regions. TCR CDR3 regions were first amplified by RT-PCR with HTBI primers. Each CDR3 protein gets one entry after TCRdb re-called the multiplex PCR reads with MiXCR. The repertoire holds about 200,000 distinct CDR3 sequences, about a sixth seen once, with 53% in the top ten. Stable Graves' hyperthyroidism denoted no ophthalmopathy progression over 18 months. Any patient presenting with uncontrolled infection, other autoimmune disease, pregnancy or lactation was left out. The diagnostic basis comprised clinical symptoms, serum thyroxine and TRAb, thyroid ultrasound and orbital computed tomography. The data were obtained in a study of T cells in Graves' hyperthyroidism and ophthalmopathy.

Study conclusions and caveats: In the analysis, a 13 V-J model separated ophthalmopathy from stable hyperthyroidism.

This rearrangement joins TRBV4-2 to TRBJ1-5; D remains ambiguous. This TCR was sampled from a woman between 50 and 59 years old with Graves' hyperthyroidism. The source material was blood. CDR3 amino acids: CASSQVKVNQPQHF. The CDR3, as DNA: TGTGCCAGCAGCCAAGTTAAGGTTAATCAGCCCCAGCATTTT.